Shown below are 21 T cell receptor beta chains from a single sample sequenced in a study of radiotherapy plus CTLA-4 blockade in lung cancer. Clones were read by immunoSEQ multiplex PCR, and TCRdb kept only the in-frame ones, dropping some. This sample carries 70,000 to 90,000 clones, approximately 84% of them seen once, and the ten largest clones take approximately 0.8%. The material was peripheral blood, obtained from a patient treated with radiotherapy plus ipilimumab. The source is a human donor with non-small cell lung cancer who had stable disease on radiotherapy plus ipilimumab.

This chain connects TRBV7-9 to TRBJ2-5, with 8 bases fitting TRBD1. Germline CDR1 SEHNR, CDR2 FQNEAQ (reference sequence). CDR3 length: 15 amino acids. V lost 5 bases, J lost 2 bases, and 7 bases stayed unmatched. CDR3 bases: TGTGCCAGCAGCGTGAGGGGACAGGTTCAAGAGACCCAGTACTTC. Translated: CASSVRGQVQETQYF.

This chain uses TRBV29-1 with TRBJ2-7; D call uncertain. The CDR3 runs 14 residues. CDR1 SQVTM and CDR2 ANQGSEA come from the germline V gene. The germline V and J ends were trimmed by 4 bases and 1 base, with 14 bases remaining between them. The CDR3 spells CSVVFLTGSYEQYF. The DNA of the CDR3 is TGCAGCGTTGTCTTCCTTACTGGGTCCTACGAGCAGTACTTC.

This sequence joins TRBV4-1 and TRBJ1-2, with D uncertain. V was shortened by 0 bases and J by 8 bases, with 4 bases between the two germline ends. The CDR3 length is 11 residues. Germline V gene data show CDR1 as MGHRA and CDR2 as YSYEKL. CDR3 protein: CASSQENGYTF. In DNA, the CDR3 is TGCGCCAGCAGCCAAGAAAACGGCTACACCTTC.

This rearrangement joins TRBV29-1 to TRBJ2-4; 9 bases align to TRBD2. Germline CDR1 SQVTM, CDR2 ANQGSEA. V dropped 1 base and J dropped 1; count of bases not matched to a gene: 14. CDR3 length: 19 residues. In DNA form, the CDR3 reads TGCAGCGTTGAAGTCGGAGTAGCGGGGGCCTGGCGGGCCAAAAACATTCAGTACTTC. Protein product: CSVEVGVAGAWRAKNIQYF.

This chain uses TRBV6-1 with TRBJ2-3; D is possibly TRBD1 (6 bases). V was cut by 6 bases and J by 2 bases, with 12 bases left in between. This CDR3 is built from 14 residues. Germline V gene data show CDR1 as MNHNS and CDR2 as SASEGT. The CDR3 nucleotides read TGTGCCAGCAGCATACAGGGATACACAGATACGCAGTATTTT. Translated, it gives CASSIQGYTDTQYF.

This chain joins TRBV7-8 and TRBJ1-1; 10 bases line up with TRBD1. The CDR3 covers 15 residues. CDR1 SGHVS and CDR2 FQNEAQ come from the germline V gene. V was clipped by 3 bases and J by 4 bases; unmatched bases: 5. The CDR3 is CASSLKTGGSTEAFF. The CDR3 DNA reads as TGTGCCAGCAGCTTGAAGACAGGGGGCAGCACTGAAGCTTTCTTT.

This chain joins TRBV7-3 and TRBJ2-3; tentative D call: TRBD1 (5 bases). Germline V CDR1 and CDR2: SGHTA, FQGTGA. Deletions cut 1 base from V and 0 bases from J, with 8 bases between. The CDR3 length is 15 residues. The CDR3: CASSLRGSSTDTQYF. The CDR3 DNA is TGTGCCAGCAGCTTAAGGGGCAGTAGCACAGATACGCAGTATTTT.

V gene TRBV6-1 combines with J gene TRBJ1-5, with 7 bases fitting TRBD1. The CDR3 consists of 15 residues. V trimming: 5 bases; J trimming: 7 bases; junction bases outside the gene matches: 11. Looked up from germline, CDR1 is MNHNS and CDR2 is SASEGT. CDR3: CASSPTGKSAQPQHF. CDR3 coding DNA: TGTGCCAGCAGTCCGACAGGGAAATCGGCACAGCCCCAGCATTTT.

This rearrangement joins TRBV10-1 to TRBJ2-1; 7 positions match TRBD2. The CDR3 runs to 16 residues. V lost 6 bases to trimming and J lost 0 bases; unmatched junction nucleotides: 8. The germline gives CDR1 WNHNN, CDR2 SYGVQD (reference sequence). The CDR3 region has the DNA TGCGCCAGCAGCCCCGGGGAGGGCAGCTCCTACAATGAGCAGTTCTTC. Its translation: CASSPGEGSSYNEQFF.

The chain recombines TRBV5-1 with TRBJ2-3; D gene uncertain. CDR1 and CDR2 from the germline V gene are SGHRS and YFSETQ. Trimming shortened V by 0 bases and J by 0 bases, and 14 bases separated the two germline ends. There are 17 residues in the CDR3. The CDR3 sequence: CASSLGRPIRSTDTQYF. The CDR3 DNA reads TGCGCCAGCAGCTTGGGCAGGCCGATCAGAAGCACAGATACGCAGTATTTT.

This clone was seen just once. This chain connects TRBV19 to TRBJ1-5, with D possibly matching TRBD1 (6 bases). The germline V and J ends were trimmed by 1 base and 0 bases, with 13 bases remaining between them. The CDR3 sequence is 17 residues long. CDR1 and CDR2 from the germline V gene are LNHDA and SQIVND (reference sequence). For the CDR3, the DNA is TGTGCCAGTAGTATAGCCCTGGACAGATATAGCAATCAGCCCCAGCATTTT. It specifies CASSIALDRYSNQPQHF.

This clone was counted a single time. This chain links TRBV28 with TRBJ2-7; no clear D gene. Trimming removed 4 bases at V and 3 bases at J, with 10 bases between. Germline V gene lookup returns CDR1 MDHEN and CDR2 SYDVKM. CDR3 size: 13 residues. Here the CDR3 DNA reads TGTGCCAGCAGTTCCGGGCCCCTCTACGAGCAGTACTTC. It encodes CASSSGPLYEQYF.

This chain connects TRBV6-1 to TRBJ1-2; weak D call: TRBD1 (5 bases). Germline loops: CDR1 MNHNS, CDR2 SASEGT. The length of the CDR3 is 15 residues. Trimming shortened V by 3 bases and J by 5 bases, and 16 bases separated the two germline ends. CDR3 DNA sequence: TGTGCCAGCAGTGAGGGATCCGGGACGGTGTATGGCTACACCTTC. Protein product: CASSEGSGTVYGYTF.

This chain connects TRBV7-2 to TRBJ2-3; TRBD1 matches 9 bases. The CDR3 runs to 15 residues. CDR1 and CDR2 from the germline V gene are SGHTA and FQGNSA. Losses at the gene ends were 5 bases for V and 3 bases for J; bases not matched to a gene: 6. The CDR3 DNA reads as TGTGCCAGCAGCATGACCGGGACAGGGACAGATACGCAGTATTTT. Its protein is CASSMTGTGTDTQYF.

This clone was detected a few times. The chain is built from TRBV5-6 and TRBJ2-7; 9 bases match TRBD1. The germline V gene encodes CDR1 SGHDT and CDR2 YYEEEE. V trimming: 0 bases; J trimming: 5 bases; junction bases outside the gene matches: 9. CDR3 length: 16 residues. The DNA of the CDR3 is TGTGCCAGCAGCTTGGATCGAAGGACAGGGGCGGACGAGCAGTACTTC. Translation gives CASSLDRRTGADEQYF.

V gene TRBV19 combines with J gene TRBJ1-2; 7 nucleotides agree with TRBD1. Trimming removed 9 bases from V and 4 bases from J; junction bases left unmatched: 8. Germline CDR1 and CDR2: LNHDA and SQIVND (reference sequence). The CDR3 extends over 13 amino acids. CDR3 DNA sequence: TGTGCCAGCTCGGGACAGAGCACCTATGGCTACACCTTC. Amino acids: CASSGQSTYGYTF.

The chain uses TRBV5-1 and TRBJ1-2, with 12 bases lining up with TRBD1. The CDR3 length is 15 residues. J was trimmed by 7 bases and V by 1 base; bases with no gene match: 5. Germline CDR1 is SGHRS and CDR2 is YFSETQ. The CDR3 bases are TGCGCCAGCAGCTTGAGTGGGACAGGGGGCCGTGGCTACACCTTC. Amino acid sequence: CASSLSGTGGRGYTF.

CDR3 protein: CASSPGTSGRTNNEQFF. CDR3 coding DNA: TGTGCCAGCAGCCCGGGGACTAGCGGGAGAACGAACAATGAGCAGTTCTTC. J is TRBJ2-1 and V is TRBV7-3; 14 nucleotides line up with TRBD2. In germline, CDR1 is SGHTA, CDR2 FQGTGA. V trimming: 5 bases; J trimming: 5 bases; junction bases outside the gene matches: 8. The CDR3 contains 17 residues.

The chain is built from TRBV9 and TRBJ2-7; 9 nucleotides align to TRBD1. The V segment lost 4 bases and the J segment 6 bases; nucleotides outside the gene matches: 8. The germline V gene encodes CDR1 SGDLS and CDR2 YYNGEE. The CDR3 has 14 residues. The CDR3: CASSFRDRAGEQYF. CDR3 coding DNA: TGTGCCAGCAGCTTTAGGGACAGGGCCGGCGAGCAGTACTTC.

The J gene is TRBJ1-3, the V gene TRBV5-1; D is unresolved. V was clipped by 0 bases and J by 0 bases, with 13 bases between them. Germline V gene sequence: CDR1 SGHRS, CDR2 YFSETQ. This CDR3 spans 17 amino acids. This CDR3 reads CASSLAPAGDSGNTIYF. CDR3 coding DNA: TGCGCCAGCAGCTTGGCCCCCGCCGGGGACTCTGGAAACACCATATATTTT.

J is TRBJ1-5 and V is TRBV2, with D possibly TRBD1 on 5 matching bases. This CDR3 comprises 15 residues. The germline CDR1 and CDR2 sequences are SNHLY and FYNNEI. Trimming took off 4 bases at V and 5 bases at J, with 15 bases between the two ends. CDR3 DNA sequence: TGTGCCAGCAGTGGGTCAGGGAGCTTCTATCAGCCCCAGCATTTT. Its protein is CASSGSGSFYQPQHF.